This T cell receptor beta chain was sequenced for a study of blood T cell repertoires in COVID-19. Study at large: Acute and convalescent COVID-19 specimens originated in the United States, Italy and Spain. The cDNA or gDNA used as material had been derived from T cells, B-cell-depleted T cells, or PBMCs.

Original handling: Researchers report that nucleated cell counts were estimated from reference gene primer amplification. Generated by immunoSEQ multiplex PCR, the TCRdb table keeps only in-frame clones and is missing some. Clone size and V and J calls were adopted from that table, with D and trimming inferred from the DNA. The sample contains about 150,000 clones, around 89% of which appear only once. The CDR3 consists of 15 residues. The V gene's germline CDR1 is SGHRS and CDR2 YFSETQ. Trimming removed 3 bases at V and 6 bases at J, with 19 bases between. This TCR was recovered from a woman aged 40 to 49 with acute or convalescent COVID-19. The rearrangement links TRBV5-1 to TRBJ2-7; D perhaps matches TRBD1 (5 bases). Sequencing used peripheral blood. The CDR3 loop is CASSYRRDSEREQYF. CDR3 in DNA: TGCGCCAGCAGCTACCGCAGGGATTCGGAACGCGAGCAGTACTTC.